The 27 T cell receptor beta chains reported below all come from one sample, sequenced in a study of blood T cell repertoires in COVID-19. The data were produced by immunoSEQ multiplex PCR, yet TCRdb's version contains in-frame clones alone and is incomplete. The sample holds 68,000 or so clones; roughly 78% are singletons and the top ten take more than 25%. Sequenced sample: peripheral blood. Every receptor here comes from a human donor in a cohort sampled during active COVID-19.

This chain connects TRBV9 to TRBJ1-1, with 10 bases matching TRBD1. Germline CDR1 reads SGDLS; CDR2 reads YYNGEE. V was clipped by 3 bases and J by 7 bases; unmatched bases: 9. The CDR3 runs to 15 residues. The CDR3: CASSAQGQGRGEAFF. CDR3 DNA sequence: TGTGCCAGCAGCGCCCAGGGACAGGGGAGGGGTGAAGCTTTCTTT.

This chain uses TRBV7-6 with TRBJ2-1, with 10 bases identical to TRBD2. Per germline, CDR1 SGHVS and CDR2 FNYEAQ. CDR3 size: 16 residues. Trimming removed 4 bases from V and 9 bases from J; junction bases left unmatched: 12. The CDR3, as DNA: TGTGCCAGCAGCTCAAATGGACTAGCGGAGGGGGGTGAGCAGTTCTTC. Its protein is CASSSNGLAEGGEQFF.

This clone has just one count. This chain joins TRBV6-5 and TRBJ1-2, with no clear D. CDR1 MNHEY and CDR2 SVGAGI come from the germline V gene. Trimming shortened V by 6 bases and J by 1 base, and 9 bases separated the two germline ends. The CDR3 extends over 13 amino acids. CDR3 in amino acids: CASSPSNNYGYTF. The DNA for the CDR3 is TGTGCCAGCAGCCCCAGTAATAACTATGGCTACACCTTC.

In this sample, this clone turned up many times. The junction does not match germline at one end; this may be a read error. The chain is built from TRBV7-7 and TRBJ2-7; D possibly uses TRBD1 or TRBD2 (5 bases each). Germline-derived CDR1 and CDR2 are SSHAT and FNYEAQ (reference sequence). The CDR3 extends over 15 amino acids. CDR3 protein: CASSLGTGSSYEQYF. The CDR3 bases are TGTGCTAGCAGCCTAGGGACGGGGAGCTCCTACGAGCAGTACTTC.

The table lists this clone with a count of one. The rearrangement joins TRBV28 to TRBJ2-3; tentatively, D is TRBD1 (5 bases). Germline-derived CDR1 and CDR2 are MDHEN and SYDVKM. Trimming cost V 2 bases and J 6 bases, with 15 bases left between them. The CDR3 has 15 residues. The CDR3 loop reads CASSLGGARRDTQYF. The CDR3 nucleotides are TGTGCCAGCAGTTTAGGTGGGGCCCGCCGCGATACGCAGTATTTT.

The rearrangement joins TRBV19 to TRBJ2-3; D not resolved. This CDR3 spans 14 amino acids. V shed 5 bases and J shed 6 bases, with 15 bases lying between them. Germline V lookup: CDR1 LNHDA, CDR2 SQIVND (reference sequence). The CDR3 reads CASSFTFTLDTQYF. The CDR3 DNA follows: TGTGCCAGTAGTTTTACTTTTACTCTCGATACGCAGTATTTT.

This chain links TRBV27 with TRBJ1-5; D is unclear. V lost 4 bases to trimming and J lost 4 bases, with 8 bases between them. CDR1 and CDR2 from the germline V gene are MNHEY and SMNVEV (reference sequence). This CDR3 has 13 amino acids. For the CDR3, the DNA is TGTGCCAGCAGTTCCGAGGTGAATCAGCCCCAGCATTTT. Its translation is CASSSEVNQPQHF.

V usage is TRBV29-1 and J usage is TRBJ1-1; 7 bases are a match to TRBD1. Trimming removed 0 bases from V and 4 bases from J; junction bases left unmatched: 5. There are 14 residues in the CDR3. Germline V gives CDR1 SQVTM, CDR2 ANQGSEA. CDR3 in DNA: TGCAGCGTTGAAGATCAGGGGGGACTCACTGAAGCTTTCTTT. This translates into CSVEDQGGLTEAFF.

V and J are TRBV5-6 and TRBJ2-7, with D perhaps matching TRBD1 (6 bases). The CDR3 runs to 15 residues. Trimming shortened V by 4 bases and J by 0 bases, and 14 bases separated the two germline ends. CDR1 and CDR2 from the germline V gene are SGHDT and YYEEEE. The CDR3 sequence: CASSNTGITSYEQYF. The CDR3 bases are TGTGCCAGCAGCAACACAGGGATAACCTCCTACGAGCAGTACTTC.

The chain employs TRBV5-1 and TRBJ1-1; 7 positions match TRBD1. The V segment lost 4 bases and the J segment 7 bases; nucleotides outside the gene matches: 4. This CDR3 region has 12 residues. Germline V gives CDR1 SGHRS, CDR2 YFSETQ. CDR3 coding DNA: TGCGCCAGCAGCCTAGGGACAGTTGAAGCTTTCTTT. Amino acid sequence: CASSLGTVEAFF.

The J gene is TRBJ2-7, the V gene TRBV28, with 8 bases fitting TRBD2. CDR3 length: 17 amino acids. The V gene end was trimmed by 3 bases and the J gene end by 3 bases; junction bases not matched to a gene: 13. Germline loops: CDR1 MDHEN, CDR2 SYDVKM. The CDR3: CASSFVTSGDVYYEQYF. CDR3 in DNA: TGTGCCAGCAGTTTCGTTACTAGCGGAGACGTCTACTACGAGCAGTACTTC. Filled out from reference TRBV28 and TRBJ2-7, the complete variable domain reads DVKVTQSSRYLVKRTGEKVFLECVQDMDHENMFWYRQDPGLGLRLIYFSYDVKMKEKGDIPEGYSVSREKKERFSLILESASTNQTSMYLCASSFVTSGDVYYEQYFGPGTRLTVT.

Comment on this clone: A read error may produce the germline difference seen at one junction end. V is TRBV27 and J is TRBJ2-2; 8 nucleotides agree with TRBD1. CDR1 MNHEY and CDR2 SMNVEV come from the germline V gene (reference sequence). The CDR3 contains 15 residues. The CDR3, as DNA: TGTGCCAGCAGTTTCCAGGGGGCCAACAGCGGGGAGCTGTTTTTT. Translated: CASSFQGANSGELFF.

This clone has more than one count but fewer than ten. V and J are TRBV5-1 and TRBJ2-5; 7 bases match TRBD2. This CDR3 contains 17 residues. Losses at the gene ends were 4 bases for V and 1 base for J; bases not matched to a gene: 13. Germline V CDR1 and CDR2: SGHRS, YFSETQ. In DNA form, the CDR3 reads TGCGCCAGCAGCCCCGGGGCTAGCGGAGTCCGCCAAGAGACCCAGTACTTC. It translates to CASSPGASGVRQETQYF.

The rearrangement joins TRBV5-6 to TRBJ2-3; 7 bases fit TRBD2. Losses at the gene ends were 6 bases for V and 4 bases for J; bases not matched to a gene: 14. Germline values: CDR1 SGHDT, CDR2 YYEEEE. The length of the CDR3 is 16 residues. The CDR3 DNA reads TGTGCCAGCATCCGGCGGGGCGGGAGAGATGCAGATACGCAGTATTTT. Translated, it gives CASIRRGGRDADTQYF.

V is TRBV7-6 and J is TRBJ1-4, with a weak D call TRBD1 (6 bases). This CDR3 has 16 residues. Per germline, CDR1 SGHVS and CDR2 FNYEAQ. V shed 4 bases and J shed 7 bases, with 19 bases lying between them. CDR3 DNA: TGTGCCAGCAGCTACTCCCCACCAGGGGTTGGTGAAAAACTGTTTTTT. Protein: CASSYSPPGVGEKLFF.

The genes are TRBV27 and TRBJ2-7; 8 positions match TRBD1. The CDR3 length is 16 residues. In germline, CDR1 is MNHEY, CDR2 SMNVEV (reference sequence). V shed 0 bases and J 0 bases; nucleotides not matched to a gene: 4. CDR3 sequence (DNA): TGTGCCAGCAGTTTATCCCCAGGGGGCGGCTCCTACGAGCAGTACTTC. Amino acid sequence: CASSLSPGGGSYEQYF.

The chain links TRBV15 to TRBJ2-5; D is possibly TRBD2 (6 bases). Trimming removed 3 bases at V and 9 bases at J, with 17 bases between. Per the germline V gene, CDR1 is LNHNV and CDR2 is YYDKDF (reference sequence). The CDR3 covers 14 residues. CDR3 sequence reads: CATSSDSGVAAQYF. DNA of the CDR3: TGTGCCACCAGCAGCGACTCGGGGGTTGCGGCCCAGTACTTC.

The J gene is TRBJ2-3, the V gene TRBV10-3, with D tentatively TRBD2 (6 bases). The CDR3 runs to 13 residues. V dropped 8 bases and J dropped 0 bases, with 9 bases sitting between them. Germline V gene lookup returns CDR1 ENHRY and CDR2 SYGVKD. CDR3 amino acids: CAIQAGSTDTQYF. The CDR3 bases are TGTGCCATCCAAGCGGGTAGCACAGATACGCAGTATTTT.

The chain has TRBV5-4 and TRBJ1-1; no clear D gene. The CDR3 runs to 15 residues. Trimming removed 6 bases at V and 0 bases at J, with 15 bases between. Germline CDR1 and CDR2: SGHNT and YYREEE (reference sequence). The CDR3 here is CASTSRGMMNTEAFF. DNA of the CDR3: TGTGCCAGCACCTCTCGAGGAATGATGAACACTGAAGCTTTCTTT.

The J gene is TRBJ2-7, the V gene TRBV7-2; D possibly corresponds to TRBD2 (5 bases). The CDR3 length is 15 residues. Germline CDR1 SGHTA, CDR2 FQGNSA. V lost 4 bases, J lost 5 bases, and 18 bases lay in between. CDR3 in DNA: TGTGCCAGCAGCTCTACCGGGATATATTCACACGAGCAGTACTTC. Translation gives CASSSTGIYSHEQYF.

The chain employs TRBV6-6 and TRBJ2-5; 7 bases are shared with TRBD2. CDR3 length equals 14 residues. The trim removed 5 bases at V and 6 bases at J, leaving 9 bases unmatched. Germline V CDR1 and CDR2: MNHNY, SVGAGI (reference sequence). The CDR3 DNA reads TGTGCCAGCAGTGGGACTCGGGGAGGGAAGACCCAGTACTTC. Its translation is CASSGTRGGKTQYF.

This clone was detected only once. The V call is TRBV29-1, the J call TRBJ1-2; D remains unclear. The CDR3 is 12 amino acids. Trimming shortened V by 3 bases and J by 4 bases, and 9 bases separated the two germline ends. In germline, CDR1 is SQVTM, CDR2 ANQGSEA. Written as DNA, the CDR3 is TGCAGCGTTGAGGCCAGTCGCTATGGCTACACCTTC. It encodes CSVEASRYGYTF. The whole variable domain, remainder taken from reference TRBV29-1 and TRBJ1-2, is SAVISQKPSRDICQRGTSLTIQCQVDSQVTMMFWYRQQPGQSLTLIATANQGSEATYESGFVIDKFPISRPNLTFSTLTVSNMSPEDSSIYLCSVEASRYGYTFGSGTRLTVV.

Only a few counts were recorded for this clone. The chain links TRBV5-1 to TRBJ2-7; 12 bases line up with TRBD1. V was pared by 4 bases and J by 4 bases, with 12 bases of the junction left unmatched. Germline CDR1 and CDR2: SGHRS and YFSETQ. This CDR3 comprises 17 residues. The CDR3 sequence is CASSPGTGGAKGYEQYF. Here the CDR3 DNA reads TGCGCCAGCAGCCCCGGGACAGGGGGCGCGAAAGGGTACGAGCAGTACTTC.

The gene calls are TRBV7-9 and TRBJ2-7, with TRBD2 matching 8 bases. The CDR3 runs to 13 residues. CDR1 SEHNR and CDR2 FQNEAQ come from the germline V gene (reference sequence). Trimming removed 9 bases from V and 7 bases from J; junction bases left unmatched: 11. The CDR3 spells CASSREGEGEQYF. The DNA for the CDR3 is TGTGCCAGTTCACGGGAGGGCGAGGGGGAGCAGTACTTC.

J is TRBJ2-1 and V is TRBV11-3, with 9 bases fitting TRBD2. Germline CDR1 SGHNT, CDR2 YENEEA. CDR3 length: 20 residues. The trim removed 3 bases at V and 7 bases at J, leaving 22 bases unmatched. CDR3 nucleotide sequence: TGTGCCAGCAGCTTTAGGTTTATCTCCGATAGCGGGAGAGAGGTGAATGAGCAGTTCTTC. This codes for CASSFRFISDSGREVNEQFF.

The chain links TRBV5-1 to TRBJ1-1; the D gene is possibly TRBD1 (5 bases). The germline V gene encodes CDR1 SGHRS and CDR2 YFSETQ. Trimming took off 2 bases at V and 1 base at J, with 9 bases between the two ends. CDR3 length equals 14 residues. CDR3: CASSFQGRNTEAFF. The CDR3 DNA is TGCGCCAGCAGCTTCCAGGGAAGGAACACTGAAGCTTTCTTT.

This clone was observed a handful of times. The chain joins TRBV5-1 to TRBJ1-2; D gene ambiguous. The CDR3 contains 15 residues. Germline assignment: CDR1 SGHRS and CDR2 YFSETQ. V dropped 0 bases and J dropped 8 bases, with 17 bases sitting between them. As DNA, the CDR3 is TGCGCCAGCAGCTTGGCCCAGGTGAGGACGGGAGGCTACACCTTC. Its protein is CASSLAQVRTGGYTF.